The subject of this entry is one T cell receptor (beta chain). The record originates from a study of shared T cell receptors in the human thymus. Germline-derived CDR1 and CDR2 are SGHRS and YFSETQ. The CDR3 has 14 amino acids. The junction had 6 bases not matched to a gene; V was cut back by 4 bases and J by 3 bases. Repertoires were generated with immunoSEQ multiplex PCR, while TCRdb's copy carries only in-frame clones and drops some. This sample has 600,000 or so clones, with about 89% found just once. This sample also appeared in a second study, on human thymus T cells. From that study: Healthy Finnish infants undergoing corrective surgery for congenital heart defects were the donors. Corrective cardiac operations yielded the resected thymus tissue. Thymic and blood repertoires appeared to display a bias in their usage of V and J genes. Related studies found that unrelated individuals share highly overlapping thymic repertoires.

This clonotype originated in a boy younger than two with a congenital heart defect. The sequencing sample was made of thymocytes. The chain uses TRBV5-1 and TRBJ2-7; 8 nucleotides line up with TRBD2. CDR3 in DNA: TGCGCCAGCAGCAGGGAGACTAGCGACTACGAGCAGTACTTC. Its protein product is CASSRETSDYEQYF.